The entry below gives a single T cell receptor (beta chain) sequence along with its context. This clonotype has only a few counts. Its antigen target is currently unknown. Qualities for individual bases were not recorded, and no much larger clone is one base off. This sample is part of a study of regulatory T cells in long-lasting Graves disease (dated by TCRdb to about 2021). Some background on the complete study: Persistent Graves' disease was defined as antithyroid drug treatment for over 5 years with persistently positive TSH receptor autoantibodies. TCR sequencing covered 13 persistent and roughly 20 newly diagnosed Graves' disease patients, some 35 samples in total. Antithyroid drugs had been taken for approximately 10 years on average by persistent Graves' disease patients in the clinical cohort. This study used TCR sequencing and RNA sequencing of peripheral blood to compare persistent Graves' disease patients against newly diagnosed Graves' disease patients. The study was conducted in China and was registered as a clinical trial. Study-level results and caveats: Sequencing and analysis were limited to the TCR beta chain. Persistent patients shared more public clonotypes among themselves (around 2,500) than newly diagnosed patients did (about 970). The authors noted that the small sample size was a limitation that may lower accuracy. Compared with newly diagnosed patients, patients with persistent Graves' disease had lower TCR Shannon entropy and fewer highly expanded clones, which suggests clonal expansion. Peripheral blood alone was examined, since thyroid tissue, which constituted the primary lesion, could not be accessed. Preferential use of TRBV28, TRBJ1-2 and TRBJ2-5 was observed in persistent disease, whereas TRBV20-1 and TRBJ2-1 were favored in newly diagnosed disease.

The time point label on this specimen signifies: persistent/refractory GD, antithyroid drugs over 5 years with positive TRAb. RNA was extracted from PBMCs in TRIzol for both TCR sequencing and RNA sequencing. Graves' disease was diagnosed according to American Thyroid Association guidelines. Recruitment of patients was carried out at an endocrinology department in Xi'an, China. Each patient gave roughly 10 milliliters of peripheral blood, collected in an EDTA anticoagulant tube. PBMCs were isolated by Ficoll Paque Plus density gradient separation without further T cell sorting. An Agilent 2100 Bioanalyzer and agarose gel were used to check RNA quality, and a NanoDrop 2000 was used to measure RNA concentration. The protocol used for the library was multiplex PCR. TCRdb records Illumina HiSeq 4000 as the sequencer. iRepertoire HTBI primers and Arm-PCR amplification of CDR3 regions were used to construct TCR beta libraries. Before sequencing, the PCR products underwent gel purification. As for the original processing: Across samples, approximately 68 TRBV and 14 TRBJ segments were identified and used for gene usage analysis of CDR3 amino acid clonotypes. Filtered high-quality paired reads were merged into contigs using COPE and FqMerger. BLAST was used to align contigs to IMGT TRBV, TRBD and TRBJ reference genes, and CDR3 was defined according to IMGT. Any clonotype with a frequency above 0.1% was counted as a highly expanded clone. Shannon entropy served as the measure of repertoire diversity, while the Gini coefficient captured V-J evenness. A clonotype was considered public if more than one individual shared it. TCRdb took the public reads, trimmed them with fastp at Q25, ran MiXCR for clone calling and kept in-frame beta chains. Rows with a matching CDR3 protein are joined into one entry that keeps the most common DNA and genes. The V and J calls, along with clone size, are taken from TCRdb and not from the paper's own processing. Present in this sample are 700,000 or so distinct CDR3 sequences, 25% to 35% of which were seen just once. About 40% of the sample is taken by the ten largest.

Reading the germline V gene gives CDR1 MNHEY and CDR2 SVGAGI. Clipping removes 2 bases from V and 8 bases from J, with 2 as the unmatched junction base count. The CDR3 runs 13 residues from the cysteine to the phenylalanine. Of the read, only the CDR3 DNA is kept; its 39 bases are in frame from base 1. The source was peripheral blood mononuclear cells (PBMCs), collected when the disease was refractory, from a patient treated with antithyroid drugs. This clonotype originated in a female donor with Graves disease. The chain uses TRBV6-5 and TRBJ1-2; 10 central nucleotides agree with TRBD1. The DNA reads TGTGCCAGCAGTTACCGGGACAGGGGCGGCTACACCTTC. Translation gives CASSYRDRGGYTF.